This TCR beta chain appears in the sequencing data of a study of shared clonotypes between healthy human individuals. In the study overall: The people who gave samples were a couple of women and three men aged 18 to 49.

This CDR3 has 14 residues. V lost 5 bases to trimming and J lost 0 bases, with 10 bases between them. The germline V gene has CDR1 SGHTA and CDR2 FQGNSA. Note on this clone: What it binds is not known.

It was CD45RO-negative cells, positively selected for CCR7, that made up naive CD8 cells, with terminally differentiated effector memory CD45RA+ cells excluded. Study conclusions and caveats: Researchers sampled only blood; tissue repertoires likely differ. Clonotype sharing among donors was thought likely to change with sequencing depth.

Original methodology: Owing to the provision of junction-only sequences devoid of quality scores by immunoSEQ, filtering differed. Clones were read by immunoSEQ multiplex PCR, and TCRdb kept only the in-frame ones, dropping some. V, J and clone size reflect that table, while D and trimming were determined from the DNA. The data hold some 2 million clones, with over 85% observed a single time. This chain joins TRBV7-2 and TRBJ1-1; D not resolved. This TCR was recovered from a man between 18 and 35 years old in good health. The specimen sequenced was naive CD8+ T cells sorted from blood. The CDR3 bases are TGTGCCAGCAGCCCCTTCGGGATGAACACTGAAGCTTTCTTT. Its translation is CASSPFGMNTEAFF.